These T cell receptor beta chains were read from a single sample in a study of blood T cell repertoires in COVID-19. The repertoire was sequenced with immunoSEQ multiplex PCR; TCRdb's copy has only in-frame clones and lacks some. Of about 200,000 clones in the sample, roughly 75% were seen once. The sequencing sample was made of peripheral blood. The receptor set was obtained from a woman aged 70 to 79 with acute or convalescent COVID-19. The CDR3 runs from the conserved cysteine through the conserved F or W. A D gene is named only where the DNA matches it firmly. A clone size is listed for some rows: how often the clone was seen (once, few, many), or a class if it is expanded.

j_gene: TRBJ2-5; abundance: .; v_gene: TRBV5-1; d_gene: TRBD2; CDR3aa: CASSVAGGGAETQYF; CDR3nt: TGCGCCAGCAGCGTAGCGGGAGGCGGGGCGGAGACCCAGTACTTC
j_gene: TRBJ1-1; abundance: .; v_gene: TRBV9; d_gene: .; CDR3aa: CASSVQSNTEAFF; CDR3nt: TGTGCCAGCAGCGTACAATCGAACACTGAAGCTTTCTTT
j_gene: TRBJ2-3; abundance: .; v_gene: TRBV7-9; d_gene: TRBD2; CDR3aa: CASSPGNSGTRDTQYF; CDR3nt: TGTGCCAGCAGCCCGGGGAATAGCGGGACAAGGGATACGCAGTATTTT
j_gene: TRBJ1-2; abundance: .; v_gene: TRBV6-5; d_gene: .; CDR3aa: CASSIEGHYGYTF; CDR3nt: TGTGCCAGCAGCATTGAGGGTCACTATGGCTACACCTTC
j_gene: TRBJ2-5; abundance: .; v_gene: TRBV2; d_gene: .; CDR3aa: CASSEDVGVRETQYF; CDR3nt: TGTGCCAGCAGTGAAGATGTAGGGGTGCGTGAGACCCAGTACTTC
j_gene: TRBJ2-1; abundance: .; v_gene: TRBV7-6; d_gene: TRBD2; CDR3aa: CASSLGSSGRPYNEQFF; CDR3nt: TGTGCCAGCAGCTTAGGAAGTAGCGGGAGGCCCTACAATGAGCAGTTCTTC
j_gene: TRBJ1-1; abundance: .; v_gene: TRBV14; d_gene: TRBD1; CDR3aa: CASSQAGTGGRTEAFF; CDR3nt: TGTGCCAGCAGCCAAGCGGGGACAGGGGGTAGAACTGAAGCTTTCTTT
j_gene: TRBJ2-7; abundance: .; v_gene: TRBV7-2; d_gene: TRBD1; CDR3aa: CASSLPDRGEQYF; CDR3nt: TGTGCCAGCAGCTTACCGGACAGGGGCGAGCAGTACTTC
j_gene: TRBJ1-2; abundance: few; v_gene: TRBV10-3; d_gene: .; CDR3aa: CAVRDTGNRRGYTF; CDR3nt: TGTGCCGTAAGAGACACCGGAAACCGACGAGGCTACACCTTC
j_gene: TRBJ2-2; abundance: .; v_gene: TRBV9; d_gene: TRBD2; CDR3aa: CASSARAGGITGELFF; CDR3nt: TGTGCCAGCAGCGCGAGAGCGGGAGGGATAACCGGGGAGCTGTTTTTT
j_gene: TRBJ1-6; abundance: .; v_gene: TRBV7-9; d_gene: .; CDR3aa: CASSQGLSSYNSPLHF; CDR3nt: TGTGCCAGCAGCCAGGGCTTAAGCTCCTATAATTCACCCCTCCACTTT
j_gene: TRBJ2-7; abundance: .; v_gene: TRBV18; d_gene: .; CDR3aa: CASSRGAASSYEQYF; CDR3nt: TGTGCCAGCTCTCGTGGAGCGGCCAGCTCCTACGAGCAGTACTTC
j_gene: TRBJ1-5; abundance: few; v_gene: TRBV19; d_gene: .; CDR3aa: CASSRQSAQHF; CDR3nt: TGTGCCAGTAGTAGACAGTCAGCCCAGCATTTT
j_gene: TRBJ2-1; abundance: .; v_gene: TRBV3-1/TRBV3-2; d_gene: TRBD2; CDR3aa: CASSPVLAGGRYNEQFF; CDR3nt: TGTGCCAGCAGCCCTGTACTAGCGGGAGGCCGTTACAATGAGCAGTTCTTC
j_gene: TRBJ2-1; abundance: .; v_gene: TRBV28; d_gene: .; CDR3aa: CASTLASEDNEQFF; CDR3nt: TGTGCCAGCACTCTAGCTAGCGAAGACAATGAGCAGTTCTTC
j_gene: TRBJ1-5; abundance: .; v_gene: TRBV15; d_gene: .; CDR3aa: CATSRDRGGVRQPQHF; CDR3nt: TGTGCCACCAGCAGAGATCGGGGGGGCGTTCGTCAGCCCCAGCATTTT
j_gene: TRBJ2-1; abundance: .; v_gene: TRBV5-1; d_gene: TRBD2; CDR3aa: CASYLLAGNANEQFF; CDR3nt: TGCGCCAGCTACCTACTAGCGGGAAATGCGAATGAGCAGTTCTTC
j_gene: TRBJ2-1; abundance: .; v_gene: TRBV28; d_gene: TRBD1; CDR3aa: CASSWDRAYNEQFF; CDR3nt: TGTGCCAGCAGTTGGGACAGGGCCTACAATGAGCAGTTCTTC
j_gene: TRBJ1-6; abundance: .; v_gene: TRBV5-1; d_gene: TRBD1; CDR3aa: CASSLQGADSPLHF; CDR3nt: TGCGCCAGCAGCTTACAGGGGGCGGATTCACCCCTCCACTTT
j_gene: TRBJ2-1; abundance: few; v_gene: TRBV11-2; d_gene: .; CDR3aa: CASSWYLRAPEQFF; CDR3nt: TGTGCCAGCAGCTGGTATTTGCGGGCCCCTGAGCAGTTCTTC
j_gene: TRBJ2-7; abundance: .; v_gene: TRBV6-5; d_gene: .; CDR3aa: CASSYFIGQGYEQYF; CDR3nt: TGTGCCAGCAGTTACTTTATTGGTCAGGGCTACGAGCAGTACTTC
j_gene: TRBJ2-1; abundance: few; v_gene: TRBV30; d_gene: .; CDR3aa: CAWRDLTSFDEQFF; CDR3nt: TGTGCCTGGAGGGACCTGACTAGTTTCGATGAGCAGTTCTTC
j_gene: TRBJ1-1; abundance: few; v_gene: TRBV7-9; d_gene: .; CDR3aa: CASSPEPARGTEAFF; CDR3nt: TGTGCCAGCAGCCCTGAGCCTGCCAGGGGCACTGAAGCTTTCTTT
j_gene: TRBJ1-1; abundance: .; v_gene: TRBV19; d_gene: .; CDR3aa: CASSARRNTEAFF; CDR3nt: TGTGCCAGTAGTGCACGGAGGAACACTGAAGCTTTCTTT
j_gene: TRBJ2-5; abundance: .; v_gene: TRBV5-1; d_gene: .; CDR3aa: CASSLAERQGQETQYF; CDR3nt: TGCGCCAGCAGCTTGGCCGAGAGGCAGGGCCAAGAGACCCAGTACTTC
j_gene: TRBJ2-1; abundance: .; v_gene: TRBV5-1; d_gene: .; CDR3aa: CASSDGGEGNEQFF; CDR3nt: TGCGCCAGCAGCGACGGAGGGGAAGGCAATGAGCAGTTCTTC
j_gene: TRBJ2-2; abundance: .; v_gene: TRBV5-1; d_gene: .; CDR3aa: CASSPTGNTGELFF; CDR3nt: TGCGCCAGCAGCCCCACAGGGAACACCGGGGAGCTGTTTTTT
j_gene: TRBJ2-1; abundance: .; v_gene: TRBV7-2; d_gene: .; CDR3aa: CASSTGLYNEQFF; CDR3nt: TGTGCCAGCAGCACCGGACTATACAATGAGCAGTTCTTC
j_gene: TRBJ1-3; abundance: .; v_gene: TRBV30; d_gene: .; CDR3aa: CAWTQNSGNTIYF; CDR3nt: TGTGCCTGGACCCAGAACTCTGGAAACACCATATATTTT
j_gene: TRBJ2-3; abundance: .; v_gene: TRBV18; d_gene: TRBD2; CDR3aa: CASSPSPGGMAQYF; CDR3nt: TGTGCCAGCTCACCATCCCCCGGGGGGATGGCGCAGTATTTT
j_gene: TRBJ2-4; abundance: .; v_gene: TRBV27; d_gene: TRBD2; CDR3aa: CASSFDPGTSGGRPSIQYF; CDR3nt: TGTGCCAGCAGTTTTGACCCCGGGACTAGCGGGGGGCGGCCCAGCATTCAGTACTTC
j_gene: TRBJ2-5; abundance: .; v_gene: TRBV3-1/TRBV3-2; d_gene: TRBD1; CDR3aa: CASSQETGPQETQYF; CDR3nt: TGTGCCAGCAGCCAAGAGACAGGGCCCCAAGAGACCCAGTACTTC
j_gene: TRBJ1-4; abundance: .; v_gene: TRBV5-1; d_gene: TRBD1; CDR3aa: CASSQTGVINEKLFF; CDR3nt: TGCGCCAGCAGCCAAACAGGGGTTATTAATGAAAAACTGTTTTTT
j_gene: TRBJ1-2; abundance: .; v_gene: TRBV10-2; d_gene: TRBD1; CDR3aa: CASRPGQGETYGYTF; CDR3nt: TGCGCCAGCAGGCCCGGACAGGGCGAGACCTATGGCTACACCTTC
j_gene: TRBJ1-5; abundance: .; v_gene: TRBV18; d_gene: .; CDR3aa: CASSPTREGGQPQHF; CDR3nt: TGTGCCAGCTCACCAACCCGGGAGGGAGGTCAGCCCCAGCATTTT
j_gene: TRBJ1-1; abundance: .; v_gene: TRBV18; d_gene: .; CDR3aa: CASYREPLGTEAFF; CDR3nt: TGTGCCAGTTACAGGGAACCACTGGGCACTGAAGCTTTCTTT
j_gene: TRBJ2-7; abundance: few; v_gene: TRBV2; d_gene: TRBD1; CDR3aa: CASSDPGQGATEEQYF; CDR3nt: TGTGCCAGCAGCGATCCGGGACAGGGGGCAACGGAGGAGCAGTACTTC
j_gene: TRBJ2-1; abundance: .; v_gene: TRBV28; d_gene: TRBD2; CDR3aa: CASSEGLAVSSYNEQFF; CDR3nt: TGTGCCAGCAGTGAGGGACTAGCGGTGAGCTCCTACAATGAGCAGTTCTTC